This record covers a single TCR beta chain. Its matching antigen is unknown. Adults of Caucasian background living in Nashville, Tennessee made up all donors. Some clones are missing from TCRdb's copy, which holds only in-frame ones; the method was immunoSEQ multiplex PCR. The table lists some 2 million clones, 85% to 95% of them singletons. This specimen belongs to a study of shared clonotypes between healthy human individuals. The overall study: CD4 naive and CD4 memory each took three plates per donor, while CD8 naive took two and CD8 memory one.

Trimming cost V 7 bases and J 1 base; bases outside gene matches: 10. CDR3 length equals 17 residues. Germline values: CDR1 SNHLY, CDR2 FYNNEI. Whole-study results and caveats: Memory subsets had estimated richness that was generally smaller than that of naive subsets.

V usage is TRBV2 and J usage is TRBJ2-6; the match to TRBD1 covers 7 bases. The specimen sequenced was naive CD4+ T cells sorted from blood. As to subset: CD45RA+ positively selected. The source of this sequence is a man between 18 and 29 years old in good health. CDR3 amino acids: CASTLTGETSGANVLTF. DNA for the CDR3: TGTGCCAGCACCTTAACAGGGGAAACATCTGGGGCCAACGTCCTGACTTTC.